These 14 T cell receptor beta chains were sequenced from one sample in a study of blood T cell repertoires in COVID-19. Using immunoSEQ multiplex PCR, the repertoire was profiled, and TCRdb retains in-frame clones only, with some absent. The table shows roughly 360,000 clones, with around four fifths occurring only once. Material for sequencing was PBMCs or T cells enriched from blood (not recorded which). The receptors come from a woman between 45 and 60 years old who had recovered from COVID-19.

V gene TRBV30 combines with J gene TRBJ1-2; 7 bases agree with TRBD1. Germline loops: CDR1 GTSNPN, CDR2 SVGIG (reference sequence). Trimming at V came to 0 bases and at J to 8 bases, leaving 15 bases not matched to a gene. The CDR3 totals 16 residues. The CDR3 is CAWSVNLRQGQRGYTF. Here the CDR3 DNA reads TGTGCCTGGAGTGTTAATCTTAGACAGGGACAGCGAGGCTACACCTTC.

The chain joins TRBV5-4 to TRBJ1-2; TRBD1 is a possible D gene (5 bases). V gave up 1 base and J gave up 3 bases, with 7 bases separating them. This CDR3 contains 13 residues. The V gene's germline CDR1 is SGHNT and CDR2 YYREEE (reference sequence). This chain's CDR3 is CASSLRGDYGYTF. CDR3 nucleotide sequence: TGTGCCAGCAGCTTGAGGGGTGACTATGGCTACACCTTC.

This chain connects TRBV11-1 to TRBJ1-2; possible D gene TRBD1, 5 bases. Between the trimmed V and J ends, which lost 1 base and 4 bases, there was a span of 10 bases. CDR3 length: 14 residues. Looked up from germline, CDR1 is SGHAT and CDR2 is FQDESV (reference sequence). CDR3 nucleotide sequence: TGTGCCAGCAGCTTAGGACAGCGTACCTATGGCTACACCTTC. Its translation: CASSLGQRTYGYTF. The full variable domain, rest sourced from reference TRBV11-1 and TRBJ1-2, is EAEVAQSPRYKITEKSQAVAFWCDPISGHATLYWYRQILGQGPELLVQFQDESVVDDSQLPKDRFSAERLKGVDSTLKIQPAELGDSAMYLCASSLGQRTYGYTFGSGTRLTVV.

This chain connects TRBV4-3 to TRBJ2-3; D unresolved. Germline V gene sequence: CDR1 LGHNA, CDR2 YSLEER. Trimming pared 2 bases from V and 2 bases from J, leaving 8 bases between. This CDR3 contains 14 residues. The CDR3 DNA follows: TGCGCCAGCAGCCAATTATCGTTCACAGATACGCAGTATTTT. Translated: CASSQLSFTDTQYF.

This clone showed up just once. J is TRBJ2-7 and V is TRBV3-1 (or the pseudogene TRBV3-2); perhaps TRBD1 as D (6 bases). The CDR3 sequence is 15 residues long. The ends were cut back, 0 bases at V and 4 bases at J, with 13 bases in the middle. CDR1 and CDR2 (germline): LGHDT, YNNKEL (reference sequence). DNA for the CDR3: TGTGCCAGCAGCCAAGAACAGGGTGTTGTATACGAGCAGTACTTC. It codes for CASSQEQGVVYEQYF.

The chain uses TRBV4-1 and TRBJ1-2; D not certain. The V gene lost 4 bases and the J gene lost 4 bases, with 13 bases spanning the gap. This CDR3 is 14 amino acids long. Germline CDR1 is MGHRA and CDR2 is YSYEKL. In DNA form, the CDR3 reads TGCGCCAGCAGCCCTGTAGGCGGTCCCTATGGCTACACCTTC. It codes for CASSPVGGPYGYTF.

This clone occurred once. The J gene is TRBJ2-2, the V gene TRBV11-2, with TRBD2 identical over 9 bases. Germline V gives CDR1 SGHAT, CDR2 FQNNGV. With V trimmed by 3 bases and J by 2 bases, 4 bases remained unmatched. The CDR3 spans 16 residues. The CDR3 spells CASSLNSGSNTGELFF. Here the CDR3 DNA reads TGTGCCAGCAGCTTGAATAGCGGGAGTAACACCGGGGAGCTGTTTTTT.

This chain connects TRBV5-1 to TRBJ2-1; 12 bases are a match to TRBD1. This CDR3 spans 15 amino acids. Germline CDR1 reads SGHRS; CDR2 reads YFSETQ. V lost 4 bases, J lost 5 bases, and 4 bases stayed unmatched. The CDR3 sequence is CASSSGTGGHNEQFF. The CDR3 region has the DNA TGCGCCAGCAGCAGTGGGACAGGGGGCCACAATGAGCAGTTCTTC.

This chain connects TRBV9 to TRBJ1-1; TRBD1 agrees at 8 bases. V lost 2 bases to trimming and J lost 3 bases; unmatched junction nucleotides: 3. Per the germline V gene, CDR1 is SGDLS and CDR2 is YYNGEE. This CDR3 has 14 residues. The CDR3 is CASSVTGADTEAFF. In DNA form, the CDR3 reads TGTGCCAGCAGCGTGACAGGGGCTGACACTGAAGCTTTCTTT.

The CDR3 nucleotides are TGTGCCAGCAGCCCGGGACAGTTTGTTACTCGTACTGAAGCTTTCTTT. Amino acids: CASSPGQFVTRTEAFF. V is TRBV5-6 and J is TRBJ1-1, with 7 bases identical to TRBD1. Germline loops: CDR1 SGHDT, CDR2 YYEEEE. J lost 5 bases, V lost 4 bases, and 14 bases had no gene match. This CDR3 is 16 amino acids long.

The chain uses TRBV20-1 and TRBJ2-3; 9 bases are a match to TRBD2. The V and J ends lost 3 bases and 2 bases, in that order; junction bases with no gene match: 9. In germline, CDR1 is DFQATT, CDR2 SNEGSKA (reference sequence). The CDR3 runs to 16 residues. CDR3 region: CSASNPRLADTDTQYF. DNA of the CDR3: TGCAGTGCTAGTAACCCCCGACTAGCGGACACAGATACGCAGTATTTT.

The sample holds a few counts of this clone. The rearrangement links TRBV5-1 to TRBJ2-5, with 10 bases identical to TRBD2. Trimming cost V 1 base and J 5 bases; bases outside gene matches: 2. In germline, CDR1 is SGHRS, CDR2 YFSETQ. This CDR3 comprises 14 residues. DNA of the CDR3: TGCGCCAGCAGCTTGCGAGCGGGGGGGGAGACCCAGTACTTC. Translation gives CASSLRAGGETQYF. Combining the CDR3 with reference TRBV5-1 and TRBJ2-5 gives the whole variable domain KAGVTQTPRYLIKTRGQQVTLSCSPISGHRSVSWYQQTPGQGLQFLFEYFSETQRNKGNFPGRFSGRQFSNSRSEMNVSTLELGDSALYLCASSLRAGGETQYFGPGTRLLVL.

This sequence joins TRBV5-4 and TRBJ1-2, with D uncertain. The CDR3 spans 13 residues. The V end was cut by 0 bases, the J end by 4 bases, with 7 bases between. Germline loops: CDR1 SGHNT, CDR2 YYREEE (reference sequence). The CDR3 DNA is TGTGCCAGCAGCTTGGAACAGCTCTATGGCTACACCTTC. Translating it yields CASSLEQLYGYTF. Using reference TRBV5-4 and TRBJ1-2 for the parts outside the CDR3, the full variable domain is ETGVTQSPTHLIKTRGQQVTLRCSSQSGHNTVSWYQQALGQGPQFIFQYYREEENGRGNFPPRFSGLQFPNYSSELNVNALELDDSALYLCASSLEQLYGYTFGSGTRLTVV.

This chain links TRBV30 with TRBJ2-7; possible D gene TRBD1, 6 bases. The V end lost 6 bases, the J end lost 5 bases, and 17 bases lay between the germline ends. CDR3 length: 13 residues. The V gene's germline CDR1 is GTSNPN and CDR2 SVGIG (reference sequence). The CDR3 spells CACSLPGVHEQYF. Written as DNA, the CDR3 is TGTGCCTGTTCCCTACCAGGGGTCCACGAGCAGTACTTC.